This TCR beta chain was identified in a study of cytomegalovirus exposure and HLA in healthy donors. Study at large: Among 150 million to 200 million T cells, an earlier analysis found 117 million unique TCR beta sequences. Study-level findings and limits: Researchers catalogued over 150 TCR beta chains as cytomegalovirus-associated. Presence/absence analyses took donor sequencing depth as roughly uniform. Later analysis associated a missense DCLRE1C variant with TCR beta V- and J-gene trimming.

For this clone: As yet, its antigen is unknown.

The V and J ends lost 5 bases and 5 bases, in that order; junction bases with no gene match: 9. The CDR3 totals 16 residues. CDR1 and CDR2 (germline): MDHEN, SYDVKM. Researchers ran the PCR with 60 Vbeta and 13 Jbeta primers. Data came from immunoSEQ multiplex PCR; TCRdb stores just in-frame clones and leaves some out. This table has approximately 200,000 clones, 79% appearing once. The TCR was taken from a woman aged 18-29 years in good health and CMV-seronegative. This chain joins TRBV28 and TRBJ1-4; 9 nucleotides align to TRBD1. The material sequenced was PBMCs. This chain's CDR3 is CASSINLQGANEKLFF. The CDR3 region has the DNA TGTGCCAGCAGTATAAACCTACAGGGGGCGAATGAAAAACTGTTTTTT.